A selection of T cell receptor beta chains follows, all from one sample in a study of cytomegalovirus exposure and HLA in healthy donors. TCRdb keeps only in-frame clones here, not all; method: immunoSEQ multiplex PCR. This repertoire shows about 79,000 clones, roughly 72% found once; its top ten account for about 9.1%. What was sequenced was PBMCs. The receptors come from a man between 35 and 55 years old in good health and CMV-seropositive. Each CDR3 is given with its conserved first and last residue. The D gene is left open where the match is weak. The size field is filled for only some rows; it gives once, few, many or a size class.

TGCAGCGTTGATATATCCTACAGCCTCACTGAAGCTTTCTTT,CSVDISYSLTEAFF,TRBV29-1,TRBJ1-1,NA,NA
TGTGCCAGCAGCTTAGCTCACGATCCCGGCTATGGCTACACCTTC,CASSLAHDPGYGYTF,TRBV11-2,TRBJ1-2,NA,NA
TGTGCCAGTACAGGGCTCACCTACGAGCAGTACTTC,CASTGLTYEQYF,TRBV6-5,TRBJ2-7,NA,once
TGTGCCAGCAGCTCCGCGGGGTCAATATTCTCCTATAATTCACCCCTCCACTTT,CASSSAGSIFSYNSPLHF,TRBV5-6,TRBJ1-6,NA,NA
TGCGCCAGCCAGATGACAGGGCTCACAGATACGCAGTATTTT,CASQMTGLTDTQYF,TRBV5-1,TRBJ2-3,TRBD1,NA
TGTGCCAGCAGTTTTCGTTTGACTAGCGGGGGCCGCGAGCAGTACTTC,CASSFRLTSGGREQYF,TRBV27,TRBJ2-7,TRBD2,NA
TGTGCCAGTAGTTCATCGGGGGGCATGGGTGAAAAACTGTTTTTT,CASSSSGGMGEKLFF,TRBV19,TRBJ1-4,NA,NA
TGTGCCAGCAGTTTGTTCAGAAGGACAGGGGGTAGTTCACCCCTCCACTTT,CASSLFRRTGGSSPLHF,TRBV28,TRBJ1-6,TRBD1,NA
TGTGCCAGCAGCGCTTGGGGGGGACAAAGCAATCAGCCCCAGCATTTT,CASSAWGGQSNQPQHF,TRBV7-2,TRBJ1-5,NA,NA
TGTGCCAGCAGCTTAGCTCAGTTCTATGGCTACACCTTC,CASSLAQFYGYTF,TRBV11-2,TRBJ1-2,NA,NA
TGCGCCAGCAGCTTGGAGCCCTCCCGGGCCAACGTCCTGACTTTC,CASSLEPSRANVLTF,TRBV5-1,TRBJ2-6,NA,NA
TGTGCCAGCAGCCAAGCACCCGGGATTCCCTACAATGAGCAGTTCTTC,CASSQAPGIPYNEQFF,TRBV4-2,TRBJ2-1,NA,NA
TGTGCCAGCACAAGGCAGGGGAAGACTGAAGCTTTCTTT,CASTRQGKTEAFF,TRBV6-1,TRBJ1-1,NA,NA
TGCGCCAGCAGCCAGGGGAACAATGAGCAGTTCTTC,CASSQGNNEQFF,TRBV5-1,TRBJ2-1,NA,few
TGTGCCAGCACCCAGGGGGGAGGTCAGCCCCAGCATTTT,CASTQGGGQPQHF,TRBV28,TRBJ1-5,TRBD1,NA
TGTGCCAGCACCGATGGACACGTTGAAGCTTTCTTT,CASTDGHVEAFF,TRBV6-5,TRBJ1-1,NA,NA
TGTGCCAGCCGGTCCCGGGACAGGGGGTCCACTGAAGCTTTCTTT,CASRSRDRGSTEAFF,TRBV27,TRBJ1-1,TRBD1,NA
TGCGCCAGCAGCTTAAACAGGGACACTGAAGCTTTCTTT,CASSLNRDTEAFF,TRBV5-1,TRBJ1-1,NA,NA
TGTGCCTGGGGTGTACCCCGGACAGGGATGGCTAATGAAAAACTGTTTTTT,CAWGVPRTGMANEKLFF,TRBV30,TRBJ1-4,TRBD1,NA
TGTGCCAGTAGTATAGGCGGGGATTTTAGCAATCAGCCCCAGCATTTT,CASSIGGDFSNQPQHF,TRBV19,TRBJ1-5,NA,NA
TGTGCCAGCACAACAGGGTACGAGCAGTACTTC,CASTTGYEQYF,TRBV2,TRBJ2-7,NA,NA
TGTGCCAGCAGCGCCGCGGGGAGGGGAGGCTACGAGCAGTACTTC,CASSAAGRGGYEQYF,TRBV5-4,TRBJ2-7,TRBD2,NA
TGTGCCAGCAGCGTAGCAGGACTTGAGGCTGAAGCTTTCTTT,CASSVAGLEAEAFF,TRBV9,TRBJ1-1,NA,NA
TGCGCCAGCAGTGCGGACAGGGGAACGCAGTATTTT,CASSADRGTQYF,TRBV10-2,TRBJ2-3,TRBD1,few
TGCGCCAGCAGCTTCTGGCCGGGACAGCCCCGACAGGAGACCCAGTACTTC,CASSFWPGQPRQETQYF,TRBV5-1,TRBJ2-5,TRBD1,NA
TGTGCCAGCAGTGACCTTGAAGGGGCCAGTAGTGAGCAGTTCTTC,CASSDLEGASSEQFF,TRBV6-4,TRBJ2-1,NA,NA
TGCGCCAGCAGCCAGCACCTGAGCTCCTACGAGCAGTACTTC,CASSQHLSSYEQYF,TRBV4-1,TRBJ2-7,NA,NA
TGTGCCAGCACACTGCCCGGGACAGGGGCCAATGAGCAGTTCTTC,CASTLPGTGANEQFF,TRBV5-8,TRBJ2-1,TRBD1,NA
TGTGCCAGCAGTGAAGCGGGTTCTGGCAGGCATTTTTACAATGAGCAGTTCTTC,CASSEAGSGRHFYNEQFF,TRBV6-1,TRBJ2-1,NA,NA
TGTGCCAGCAGCTTAACGAGGAATGAAAAACTGTTTTTT,CASSLTRNEKLFF,TRBV7-2,TRBJ1-4,NA,NA
TGTGCCAGTCACCACAGGGGGCGCGGTCTGAACACTGAAGCTTTCTTT,CASHHRGRGLNTEAFF,TRBV19,TRBJ1-1,TRBD1,NA
TGTGCCAGCAGAGTCACTAGCGGGCACATATTCGCGGAGACCCAGTACTTC,CASRVTSGHIFAETQYF,TRBV27,TRBJ2-5,TRBD2,once
TGTGCCAGCACCGATTGGGCGGGCCTATCCTACGAGCAGTACTTC,CASTDWAGLSYEQYF,TRBV6-1,TRBJ2-7,NA,NA
TGTGCCAGCAGTACCAACCCCCGGGACAGGGGAACAACTTTCTTT,CASSTNPRDRGTTFF,TRBV13,TRBJ1-1,TRBD1,once
TGTGCCAGCAGTCCTGGGACAGGTTCGGACGGGGAGCTGTTTTTT,CASSPGTGSDGELFF,TRBV6-5,TRBJ2-2,TRBD1,NA
TGTGCCTGGAGTGTTCAAGTGCTAGCGGGGAATGAGCAGTTCTTC,CAWSVQVLAGNEQFF,TRBV30,TRBJ2-1,TRBD2,NA
TGTGCCTGGATCGTCGGACAGGTATCCACTGAAGCTTTCTTT,CAWIVGQVSTEAFF,TRBV30,TRBJ1-1,TRBD1,NA
TGTGCCAGTAGTCCGGGACAGTCCTACGAGCAGTACTTC,CASSPGQSYEQYF,TRBV19,TRBJ2-7,TRBD1,NA
TGCGCCAGCAGCCAAGAAGCGCCGTATCAGCCCCAGCATTTT,CASSQEAPYQPQHF,TRBV4-3,TRBJ1-5,NA,NA
TGTGCCAGCAGCTTATACAGACAGACCCAGTACTTC,CASSLYRQTQYF,TRBV7-6,TRBJ2-5,NA,few
TGTGCCAGCAGAAGAAGATCCGGGACAGGGCGAGACATTCAGTACTTC,CASRRRSGTGRDIQYF,TRBV5-6,TRBJ2-4,TRBD1,NA
TGCAGCGTTGCAGACAGGAGCAATCAGCCCCAGCATTTT,CSVADRSNQPQHF,TRBV29-1,TRBJ1-5,NA,NA
TGTGCCAGCAGCCGACAGGGAGGTAGGGATACGCAGTATTTT,CASSRQGGRDTQYF,TRBV6-1,TRBJ2-3,NA,NA
TGTGCCAGCAGTTTAATGGGACAGGGGAGCTCCGGCTACACCTTC,CASSLMGQGSSGYTF,TRBV27,TRBJ1-2,TRBD1,NA
TGCGCCAGCAGCTTGGGGGGGCCCTACGAGCAGTACTTC,CASSLGGPYEQYF,TRBV5-1,TRBJ2-7,NA,NA
TGTGCCAGCAGTGAAGCTAGCGGGAGGAGACCCCATGAGCAGTTCTTC,CASSEASGRRPHEQFF,TRBV2,TRBJ2-1,TRBD2,once
TGCGCCAGCAGCCAAGATCGCAGTGGTACCTACGAGCAGTACTTC,CASSQDRSGTYEQYF,TRBV4-1,TRBJ2-7,NA,few
TGCGCCAGCAGCGACTCTAGCGGGGGGGCCATCGGGGAGCTGTTTTTT,CASSDSSGGAIGELFF,TRBV5-1,TRBJ2-2,TRBD2,once
TGTGCCAGCAGCCTCGGGACAGGCACGCAGTATTTT,CASSLGTGTQYF,TRBV7-2,TRBJ2-3,TRBD1,few
TGCAGCGCCACCGGAGGATCTGGCTACACCTTC,CSATGGSGYTF,TRBV29-1,TRBJ1-2,NA,NA
TGCGCCAGCAGCCAAGATAGCATGTCCCTGGATGGCTACACCTTC,CASSQDSMSLDGYTF,TRBV4-3,TRBJ1-2,NA,many
TGTGCCAGCAGGGAACGGGGACTAGAAGCTTTCTTT,CASRERGLEAFF,TRBV5-4,TRBJ1-1,NA,NA
TGTGCCAGCAGCCCCACGGGCCTAGCCGAGCAGTACTTC,CASSPTGLAEQYF,TRBV28,TRBJ2-7,NA,NA
TGTGCCAGCAGCAACGATCTTGGGCGCGGGAAAGCTTTCTTT,CASSNDLGRGKAFF,TRBV7-9,TRBJ1-1,NA,few
TGTGCCAGCAGCTTGTTCTACGGGGAAAAACTGTTTTTT,CASSLFYGEKLFF,TRBV5-6,TRBJ1-4,NA,NA
TGTGCCAGCGGGGGAGGGGGGGGTACCGTAGAGGCTGAAGCTTTCTTT,CASGGGGGTVEAEAFF,TRBV21-1,TRBJ1-1,NA,once